These 8 T cell receptor beta chains share one sample of origin, sequenced in a study of OX40 agonist ivuxolimab in advanced cancers. Only in-frame clones appear in the TCRdb table, and some are missing; sequencing was by immunoSEQ multiplex PCR. This table has around 30,000 clones, less than 90% appearing once. Sample: CD4+ or CD8+ T cells sorted from blood, taken in a trial of the OX40 agonist ivuxolimab. These receptor sequences come from an adult with an advanced solid tumor such as melanoma, head and neck, liver or kidney cancer.

The gene calls are TRBV5-4 and TRBJ1-1, with TRBD1 identical over 7 bases. Germline values: CDR1 SGHNT, CDR2 YYREEE (reference sequence). The junction had 3 bases not matched to a gene; V was cut back by 2 bases and J by 5 bases. This CDR3 spans 13 amino acids. The CDR3 here is CASSFQGGTEAFF. CDR3 coding DNA: TGTGCCAGCAGCTTTCAGGGGGGAACTGAAGCTTTCTTT.

The chain recombines TRBV19 with TRBJ1-2; perhaps TRBD1 as D (6 bases). V was trimmed by 3 bases and J by 6 bases, leaving 17 bases between them. From germline, CDR1 is LNHDA and CDR2 SQIVND (reference sequence). CDR3 size: 15 residues. CDR3 in DNA: TGTGCCAGTAGTATCATGCAGGGGTCCGGGGATGGCTACACCTTC. Its translation is CASSIMQGSGDGYTF.

The gene calls are TRBV7-9 and TRBJ2-2; possible D gene TRBD2, 6 bases. From germline, CDR1 is SEHNR and CDR2 FQNEAQ (reference sequence). Trimming stripped 5 bases from V and 7 bases from J, with 17 bases between. The CDR3 is made up of 15 amino acids. In nucleotides, the CDR3 is TGTGCCAGCAGCCGCGGGGCGAACCTACGCGGGGAGCTGTTTTTT. Translation: CASSRGANLRGELFF.

This clone came up once. The CDR3 loop reads CASSLVDGPGQDSLRAFF. The CDR3 DNA sequence: TGTGCCAGCAGCTTAGTGGACGGCCCGGGACAAGACTCGCTCAGAGCTTTCTTT. The chain links TRBV7-2 to TRBJ1-1; perhaps TRBD1 as D (6 bases). CDR1 and CDR2 (germline): SGHTA, FQGNSA. V gave up 1 base and J gave up 10 bases, with 28 bases separating them. The CDR3 is made up of 18 amino acids.

V usage is TRBV6-6 and J usage is TRBJ2-7; weak D call: TRBD1 (5 bases). Germline loops: CDR1 MNHNY, CDR2 SVGAGI (reference sequence). Deletions cut 2 bases from V and 11 bases from J, with 10 bases between. The CDR3 has 11 residues. The CDR3 sequence is CASSYAGNKYF. The CDR3 DNA follows: TGTGCCAGCAGTTACGCAGGGAATAAGTACTTC.

The chain couples TRBV28 to TRBJ2-3, with 10 bases identical to TRBD2. Germline lookup yields CDR1 MDHEN and CDR2 SYDVKM. This CDR3 contains 14 residues. Trimming cost V 7 bases and J 6 bases; bases outside gene matches: 7. CDR3 sequence: CASTPAGGTDTQYF. CDR3 bases: TGTGCCAGCACCCCAGCGGGAGGGACTGATACGCAGTATTTT.

The genes are TRBV27 and TRBJ1-4, with D tentatively TRBD1 (5 bases). CDR1 is MNHEY, CDR2 SMNVEV, per germline (reference sequence). The ends were cut back, 4 bases at V and 7 bases at J, with 13 bases in the middle. The CDR3 runs to 14 residues. CDR3 DNA: TGTGCCAGCAGTTGGGGGGGGTCGGCTGAAAAACTGTTTTTT. Protein: CASSWGGSAEKLFF.

The rearrangement uses TRBV29-1 and TRBJ2-7; weak D call: TRBD1 (7 bases). The CDR3 sequence is 13 residues long. Trimming stripped 7 bases from V and 5 bases from J, with 18 bases between. CDR1 and CDR2 from the germline V gene are SQVTM and ANQGSEA. CDR3 DNA: TGCAGCGCCGGAACAGGGGAGGACAACGAGCAGTACTTC. Its protein product is CSAGTGEDNEQYF.